The 7 T cell receptor beta chains below come from one sample, sequenced in a study of tumor and adjacent non-tumor tissue in lung cancer. This sample's RNA came from whole unsorted tissue. The normal lung tissue was taken more than 3 cm from the tumor edge. Three rounds of nested PCR, following a modified ARM-PCR protocol, produced the TCRbeta library. Via MiXCR, TCRdb re-called the multiplex PCR reads, giving one row per CDR3 protein. The table includes under 75,000 distinct CDR3 sequences, about two thirds detected once. The specimen sequenced was distant non-tumor lung tissue. The source is a woman in her forties or fifties with non-small cell lung cancer.

The sample holds a few counts of this clonotype. At one of its ends the junction is not consistent with the germline gene, which may arise from a read error. The J gene is TRBJ2-7, the V gene TRBV20-1; 8 bases are a match to TRBD2. CDR1 is DFQATT, CDR2 SNEGSKA, per germline (reference sequence). There are 17 residues in the CDR3. The CDR3 DNA is TGCAGTGCCAGAGGGGAGGCGATTAGCGGGAAGATTCACGAGCAGTACTTC. Translated, it gives CSARGEAISGKIHEQYF.

Turning to this clonotype: As the CDR3 is not closed by the conserved phenylalanine or tryptophan, this likely results from a read error. This chain uses TRBV29-1 with TRBJ2-7; 10 bases map to TRBD1. Germline V CDR1 and CDR2: SQVTM, ANQGSEA. This CDR3 contains 16 residues. Here the CDR3 DNA reads TGCAGCGTTGAACACCGGGACAGGGGTTTCCTCTACGAACAGTACCTC. Residues: CSVEHRDRGFLYEQYL.

As regards this clonotype: An end of the junction differs from the germline gene, which may be a read error. DNA for the CDR3: TGCGCCAGCAGCACATGGATTGGGGAGCTGTTTTTT. Protein: CASSTWIGELFF. The chain couples TRBV6-5 to TRBJ2-2; D not certain. Germline V lookup: CDR1 MNHEY, CDR2 SVGAGI. The CDR3 loop spans 12 amino acids.

In regard to this clonotype: An end of the junction does not agree with germline; a read error may underlie this. V usage is TRBV6-5 and J usage is TRBJ2-1; 7 bases agree with TRBD1. The CDR3 runs 17 residues. The V gene's germline CDR1 is MNHEY and CDR2 SVGAGI. CDR3 protein: CASSHPRGQVDYNEQLF. The DNA for the CDR3 is TGTGCCAGCAGCCACCCCCGTGGACAGGTAGATTACAATGAGCAGCTCTTC.

The gene calls are TRBV20-1 and TRBJ2-7, with D hard to call. The CDR3 is 14 residues long. Trimming removed 8 bases at V and 3 bases at J, with 20 bases between. CDR1 and CDR2 from the germline V gene are DFQATT and SNEGSKA (reference sequence). CDR3 in amino acids: CSTNREGTGYEQYF. The CDR3 DNA is TGCAGTACTAACCGAGAAGGTACGGGCTACGAGCAGTACTTC.

The V call is TRBV11-3, the J call TRBJ2-1, with no clear D. Trimming shortened V by 5 bases and J by 8 bases, and 7 bases separated the two germline ends. The CDR3 is 11 amino acids. Per the germline V gene, CDR1 is SGHNT and CDR2 is YENEEA. CDR3 in amino acids: CASSGFDEQFF. The CDR3 DNA is TGTGCCAGCAGCGGTTTCGATGAGCAGTTCTTC.

In regard to this clonotype: The germline gene is not matched at one end of the junction; a read error may be the cause. The V gene is TRBV6-6, the J gene TRBJ1-2; D remains ambiguous. The CDR3 contains 14 residues. The germline gives CDR1 MNHNY, CDR2 SVGAGI (reference sequence). CDR3 protein: CTSIAGSNNYGYTF. The DNA of the CDR3 is TGTACCAGCATTGCCGGGTCAAATAACTATGGCTACACCTTC.